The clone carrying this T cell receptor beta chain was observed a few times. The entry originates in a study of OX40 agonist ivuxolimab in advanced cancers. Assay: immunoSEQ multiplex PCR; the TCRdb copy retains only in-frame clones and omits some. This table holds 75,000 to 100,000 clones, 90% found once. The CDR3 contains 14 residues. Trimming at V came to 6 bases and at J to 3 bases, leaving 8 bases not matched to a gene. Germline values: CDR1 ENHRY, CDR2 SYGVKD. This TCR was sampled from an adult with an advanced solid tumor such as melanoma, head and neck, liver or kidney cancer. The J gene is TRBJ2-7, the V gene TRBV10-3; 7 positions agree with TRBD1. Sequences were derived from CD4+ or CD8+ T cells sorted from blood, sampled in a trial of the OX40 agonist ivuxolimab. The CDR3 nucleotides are TGTGCCATCAGCGGAGCTCGGGACAGCTACGAGCAGTACTTC. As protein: CAISGARDSYEQYF.